This T cell receptor (beta chain) was captured by sequencing in a study of cytomegalovirus exposure and HLA in healthy donors. Across the whole study: Around 200 million T cells yielded 90 million to 130 million unique TCR beta sequences, as an earlier analysis found.

The PCR ran on 60 Vbeta and 13 Jbeta primers. In the original workflow: An analysis that came later counted tens of millions of unique TCR beta chains, approximately 10 million shared. This table comes from immunoSEQ multiplex PCR, and its TCRdb copy is limited to in-frame clones, with some not included. The DNA was the basis for D and trimming; V, J and clone size are from that table. Among some 140,000 clones listed, around four fifths were seen once. Germline values: CDR1 MGHRA, CDR2 YSYEKL. With 1 base clipped from V and 7 bases from J, the junction kept 7 bases outside the gene matches. This CDR3 contains 15 residues. There are a few counts of this clone.

Material for sequencing was PBMCs. The source is a man aged 25-45 years in good health. The J gene is TRBJ2-1, the V gene TRBV4-1, with 7 bases lining up with TRBD2. The CDR3 DNA reads as TGCGCCAGCAGCCAAGGGGGCGGGAGCCGGAATGAGCAGTTCTTC. As protein: CASSQGGGSRNEQFF.